The 32 T cell receptor beta chains below were found in one sample sequenced in a study of beta chain features in type 1 diabetes. The entirety of the isolated RNA underwent reverse transcription, so expressed TCRB transcripts were sequenced. Sequencing was performed with immunoSEQ multiplex PCR; in TCRdb, only in-frame clones are kept and a portion is missing. Of just over 450,000 clones in the sample, approximately 30% were seen once. The sequenced sample consisted of naive CD4+ T cells from blood. The receptor source for this set is a man younger than 35 in good health.

This clone was observed a few times. CDR3 nucleotide sequence: TGTGCCAGCAGTCCATACCGGGCCGGGGGCCACTACGAGCAGTACTTC. Translating gives CASSPYRAGGHYEQYF. V and J are TRBV27 and TRBJ2-7; D may be TRBD1 or TRBD2 (6 bases each). This CDR3 is built from 16 residues. V was shortened by 5 bases and J by 3 bases, with 20 bases between the two germline ends. Germline values: CDR1 MNHEY, CDR2 SMNVEV (reference sequence).

The chain has TRBV4-3 and TRBJ2-3; D ambiguous. The germline CDR1 and CDR2 sequences are LGHNA and YSLEER. V lost 4 bases, J lost 0 bases, and 11 bases lay in between. The CDR3 has 15 amino acids. CDR3 in amino acids: CASSPYSRSTDTQYF. In DNA form, the CDR3 reads TGCGCCAGCAGCCCCTATAGCCGCAGCACAGATACGCAGTATTTT.

In its sample, this clone was seen a few times. The V gene is TRBV28, the J gene TRBJ2-7; no clear D gene. This CDR3 comprises 14 residues. Germline values: CDR1 MDHEN, CDR2 SYDVKM. V lost 4 bases and J 2 bases, leaving 12 bases between the germline ends. The CDR3 region has the DNA TGTGCCAGCAGTTACCCAGGCCCACCCTACGAGCAGTACTTC. This translates into CASSYPGPPYEQYF.

This clone was recorded only once. CDR3 sequence reads: CASSPRWTGYYEQYF. The CDR3 nucleotides read TGTGCCAGCAGCCCACGGTGGACAGGGTACTACGAGCAGTACTTC. The rearrangement links TRBV7-2 to TRBJ2-7, with 8 nucleotides matching TRBD1. This CDR3 contains 15 residues. Germline V lookup: CDR1 SGHTA, CDR2 FQGNSA. Unmatched junction bases numbered 9, after V lost 5 bases and J lost 3 bases.

There are a few counts of this clone. The J gene is TRBJ1-3, the V gene TRBV29-1; D is uncertain. Trimming left V 7 bases short and J 4 bases short, with 14 bases between. The germline V gene has CDR1 SQVTM and CDR2 ANQGSEA. The CDR3 has 13 amino acids. DNA of the CDR3: TGCAGCGCTGATCGGGCAGGCGGAAACACCATATATTTT. Protein product: CSADRAGGNTIYF.

This clone was detected a few times. The chain carries TRBV27 and TRBJ2-7, with D unclear. The CDR3 is 13 amino acids. Per the germline V gene, CDR1 is MNHEY and CDR2 is SMNVEV (reference sequence). With 2 bases removed from V and 4 bases from J, the gap between germline ends came to 9 bases. The CDR3: CASSLTDGYEQYF. The CDR3 coding sequence is TGTGCCAGCAGTTTAACCGACGGATACGAGCAGTACTTC.

This chain links TRBV7-9 with TRBJ1-1; D ambiguous. Germline V CDR1 and CDR2: SEHNR, FQNEAQ (reference sequence). With 1 base removed from V and 2 bases from J, the gap between germline ends came to 11 bases. CDR3 length: 15 amino acids. In nucleotides, the CDR3 is TGTGCCAGCAGCTTAGGGGAGGGAAGTAACACTGAAGCTTTCTTT. Its protein is CASSLGEGSNTEAFF.

The sample holds a few counts of this clone. The chain uses TRBV6-5 and TRBJ1-4; no definite D call. This CDR3 contains 13 residues. Trimming stripped 0 bases from V and 7 bases from J, with 6 bases between. Per the germline V gene, CDR1 is MNHEY and CDR2 is SVGAGI. The CDR3 DNA sequence: TGTGCCAGCAGTTACTCGATTCGTGAAAAACTGTTTTTT. Residues: CASSYSIREKLFF.

The V call is TRBV12-5, the J call TRBJ1-2; D unclear. Trimming took 0 bases from V and 3 from J, leaving 2 bases between them. Germline loops: CDR1 LGHNT, CDR2 FRNRAP. The CDR3 has 12 residues. For the CDR3, the DNA is TGTGCTAGTGGTTTGGTGGACTATGGCTACACCTTC. Translation: CASGLVDYGYTF.

The chain uses TRBV29-1 and TRBJ1-4; D perhaps matches TRBD1 (5 bases). V lost 7 bases to trimming and J lost 6 bases, with 12 bases between them. This CDR3 region has 12 residues. CDR1 and CDR2 (germline): SQVTM, ANQGSEA. The CDR3 nucleotides are TGCAGCGCCCAGGGCTTTGATGAAAAACTGTTTTTT. This codes for CSAQGFDEKLFF. Filled out from reference TRBV29-1 and TRBJ1-4, the complete variable domain reads SAVISQKPSRDICQRGTSLTIQCQVDSQVTMMFWYRQQPGQSLTLIATANQGSEATYESGFVIDKFPISRPNLTFSTLTVSNMSPEDSSIYLCSAQGFDEKLFFGSGTQLSVL.

The V call is TRBV4-3, the J call TRBJ2-7, with D perhaps TRBD1 or TRBD2 (5 bases each). CDR3 size: 15 residues. Between the trimmed V and J ends, which lost 0 bases and 6 bases, there was a span of 15 bases. CDR1 LGHNA and CDR2 YSLEER come from the germline V gene. The CDR3 region is CASSQDIPGRGEQYF. The CDR3 nucleotides are TGCGCCAGCAGCCAAGATATCCCGGGGCGCGGCGAGCAGTACTTC.

This clone was seen a few times. V usage is TRBV4-3 and J usage is TRBJ2-1, with D tentatively TRBD2 (6 bases). The V gene lost 4 bases and the J gene lost 0 bases, with 10 bases spanning the gap. The CDR3 is 15 residues long. CDR1 LGHNA and CDR2 YSLEER come from the germline V gene. The CDR3 protein is CASSPRGYSYNEQFF. CDR3 sequence (DNA): TGCGCCAGCAGCCCGCGGGGATACTCCTACAATGAGCAGTTCTTC.

The chain couples TRBV15 to TRBJ2-7; D call uncertain. The germline V gene has CDR1 LNHNV and CDR2 YYDKDF (reference sequence). The CDR3 contains 14 residues. V was cut by 1 base and J by 6 bases, with 13 bases left in between. In nucleotides, the CDR3 is TGTGCCACCAGCAGAGTGGTACAGACCGTCGAGCAGTACTTC. Protein sequence: CATSRVVQTVEQYF.

The V call is TRBV9, the J call TRBJ2-5; D gene ambiguous. In germline, CDR1 is SGDLS, CDR2 YYNGEE. V lost 0 bases, J lost 7 bases, and 16 bases lay in between. This CDR3 is built from 15 residues. Written as DNA, the CDR3 is TGTGCCAGCAGCGTAGGGATGCGGTCGGAAGGGACCCAGTACTTC. Translated, it gives CASSVGMRSEGTQYF.

V is TRBV9 and J is TRBJ2-1; D tentatively reads TRBD1 or TRBD2 (5 bases each). Trimming pared 3 bases from V and 6 bases from J, leaving 19 bases between. Per the germline V gene, CDR1 is SGDLS and CDR2 is YYNGEE. This CDR3 contains 16 residues. DNA of the CDR3: TGTGCCAGCAGCGCCGAAACGGGGCTCCTACGCAATGAGCAGTTCTTC. Translated, it gives CASSAETGLLRNEQFF.

This chain connects TRBV28 to TRBJ2-7; no definite D call. This CDR3 comprises 14 residues. Germline values: CDR1 MDHEN, CDR2 SYDVKM. V was shortened by 6 bases and J by 7 bases, with 19 bases between the two germline ends. CDR3 in amino acids: CASRGTGRPFEQYF. Here the CDR3 DNA reads TGTGCCAGCAGGGGTACGGGCCGCCCATTTGAGCAGTACTTC.

This clone was observed a handful of times. The rearrangement uses TRBV9 and TRBJ2-5, with TRBD1 matching 10 bases. The V and J ends lost 0 bases and 0 bases, in that order; junction bases with no gene match: 2. Germline V gene data show CDR1 as SGDLS and CDR2 as YYNGEE. This CDR3 is built from 16 residues. DNA of the CDR3: TGTGCCAGCAGCGTAGGAGGACAGGGGGACCAAGAGACCCAGTACTTC. Translation: CASSVGGQGDQETQYF.

This clone was detected only a few times. DNA for the CDR3: TGTGCCACCGTCATACAGGGTAGGACAGATACGCAGTATTTT. The encoded protein is CATVIQGRTDTQYF. V gene TRBV28 combines with J gene TRBJ2-3, with a tentative D call TRBD1 (6 bases). There are 14 residues in the CDR3. V was shortened by 10 bases and J by 3 bases, with 17 bases between the two germline ends. Germline-derived CDR1 and CDR2 are MDHEN and SYDVKM.

This clone was counted a few times. V and J are TRBV19 and TRBJ2-3; possibly TRBD1 for D (5 bases). The CDR3 is 15 residues long. V lost 3 bases and J 4 bases, leaving 14 bases between the germline ends. Germline V CDR1 and CDR2: LNHDA, SQIVND (reference sequence). CDR3 loop: CASSMGQGLSDTQYF. The CDR3 DNA is TGTGCCAGTAGTATGGGGCAGGGTTTATCAGATACGCAGTATTTT.

In regard to this clone: This CDR3 is also generated by other DNA sequences in the sample. This rearrangement joins TRBV14 to TRBJ2-1, with TRBD2 as a possible D gene (6 bases). Trimming took off 3 bases at V and 10 bases at J, with 10 bases between the two ends. Germline CDR1 is SGHDN and CDR2 is FVKESK. There are 12 residues in the CDR3. The DNA for the CDR3 is TGTGCCAGCAGCCAGGGACTGATAGAGCAGTTCTTC. Translating it yields CASSQGLIEQFF.

This rearrangement joins TRBV15 to TRBJ2-7; a possible D gene is TRBD2 (5 bases). The CDR3 runs 15 residues. Trimming took 0 bases from V and 0 from J, leaving 9 bases between them. Germline V lookup: CDR1 LNHNV, CDR2 YYDKDF (reference sequence). CDR3 residues: CATSRDPGLSYEQYF. The CDR3 coding sequence is TGTGCCACCAGCAGAGATCCCGGACTCTCCTACGAGCAGTACTTC.

This clone was counted between two and nine times. V and J are TRBV25-1 and TRBJ1-4; D call uncertain. V lost 3 bases to trimming and J lost 4 bases, with 12 bases between them. Germline CDR1 reads MGHDK; CDR2 reads SYGVNS. The CDR3 covers 15 residues. CDR3 region: CASSDPVVGNEKLFF. The CDR3 region has the DNA TGTGCCAGCAGTGATCCCGTGGTGGGTAATGAAAAACTGTTTTTT.

CDR3 nucleotides: TGTGCCAGCAGCGTCGGGACTAGCGGGGGGTTACGGGAGACCCAGTACTTC. As protein: CASSVGTSGGLRETQYF. The chain links TRBV9 to TRBJ2-5, with TRBD2 matching 15 bases. The CDR3 totals 17 residues. Trimming took 2 bases from V and 5 from J; bases not matched to a gene: 7. The V gene's germline CDR1 is SGDLS and CDR2 YYNGEE.

This clone was detected a few times. At the DNA level, this CDR3 is encoded by other sequences in the same sample as well. The chain links TRBV11-2 to TRBJ2-1; 9 nucleotides match TRBD2. The CDR3 runs to 14 residues. Germline CDR1 is SGHAT and CDR2 is FQNNGV. With 3 bases clipped from V and 6 bases from J, the junction kept 3 bases outside the gene matches. As DNA, the CDR3 is TGTGCCAGCAGCTTGGGACTAGCCGCCAATGAGCAGTTCTTC. Translated, it gives CASSLGLAANEQFF.

This clone was counted only a few times. V is TRBV29-1 and J is TRBJ2-2; either TRBD1 or TRBD2 may fit D (5 bases each). The length of the CDR3 is 14 residues. CDR1 SQVTM and CDR2 ANQGSEA come from the germline V gene. The V end was cut by 0 bases, the J end by 7 bases, with 12 bases between. CDR3: CSVEDLGRSGELFF. The CDR3 DNA follows: TGCAGCGTTGAAGATCTGGGACGGAGCGGGGAGCTGTTTTTT.

This clone was seen a handful of times. The J gene is TRBJ2-3, the V gene TRBV7-2; D unresolved. The CDR3 is 13 residues long. CDR1 is SGHTA, CDR2 FQGNSA, per germline. V lost 5 bases, J lost 4 bases, and 10 bases lay in between. Here the CDR3 reads CASSPSPADTQYF. CDR3 in DNA: TGTGCCAGCAGCCCCTCCCCGGCAGATACGCAGTATTTT.

CDR3 protein: CASSLAGAKEQFF. The DNA for the CDR3 is TGTGCCAGCAGCTTGGCGGGGGCCAAAGAGCAGTTCTTC. The chain combines TRBV5-4 with TRBJ2-1, with D perhaps TRBD1 or TRBD2 (6 bases each). The CDR3 totals 13 residues. Germline V gene lookup returns CDR1 SGHNT and CDR2 YYREEE (reference sequence). Trimming removed 0 bases from V and 10 bases from J, with 11 bases in between.

V usage is TRBV30 and J usage is TRBJ2-1; 10 positions match TRBD2. Germline CDR1 and CDR2: GTSNPN and SVGIG (reference sequence). The CDR3 totals 14 residues. Losses at the gene ends were 4 bases for V and 9 bases for J; bases not matched to a gene: 9. The CDR3 reads CAWNGASGSIEQFF. The CDR3 nucleotides are TGTGCCTGGAACGGGGCTAGCGGGAGCATTGAGCAGTTCTTC.

This sequence joins TRBV30 and TRBJ2-6; tentatively, D is TRBD2 (5 bases). Trimming took off 6 bases at V and 2 bases at J, with 5 bases between the two ends. Germline V CDR1 and CDR2: GTSNPN, SVGIG (reference sequence). The CDR3 length is 12 residues. The CDR3 coding sequence is TGTGCCTGCGGGGCTGGGGCCAACGTCCTGACTTTC. This codes for CACGAGANVLTF. The whole variable domain, remainder taken from reference TRBV30 and TRBJ2-6, is SQTIHQWPATLVQPVGSPLSLECTVEGTSNPNLYWYRQAAGRGLQLLFYSVGIGQISSEVPQNLSASRPQDRQFILSSKKLLLSDSGFYLCACGAGANVLTFGAGSRLTVL.

This clone has just a few counts. The chain joins TRBV7-2 to TRBJ1-2; 8 bases align to TRBD1. Germline values: CDR1 SGHTA, CDR2 FQGNSA. The CDR3 is made up of 16 amino acids. Germline trimming cut 5 bases from V and 8 bases from J; bases unmatched to any gene: 16. DNA of the CDR3: TGTGCCAGCAGCCGTTTCGGGACAGGCTTACAGTGGGGCTACACCTTC. It specifies CASSRFGTGLQWGYTF.

The chain has TRBV20-1 and TRBJ2-7; D unclear. V was shortened by 3 bases and J by 2 bases, with 5 bases between the two germline ends. Germline CDR1 and CDR2: DFQATT and SNEGSKA (reference sequence). This CDR3 is built from 11 residues. The CDR3 region is CSARRTYEQYF. CDR3 coding DNA: TGCAGTGCTAGGAGAACCTACGAGCAGTACTTC.

The chain couples TRBV4-1 to TRBJ2-1; D is uncertain. Germline CDR1 and CDR2: MGHRA and YSYEKL. The CDR3 totals 16 residues. The V and J ends lost 1 base and 5 bases respectively, with 15 bases between them. CDR3 DNA: TGCGCCAGCAGCCAAGGGGCCCGTTCGACCGACAATGAGCAGTTCTTC. Protein product: CASSQGARSTDNEQFF.